These 18 T cell receptor beta chains were all obtained from the same sample, sequenced in a study of T cells in Graves' hyperthyroidism and ophthalmopathy. Amplification yielded TCR beta CDR3 regions, with RNA transcripts as the source. HTBI primers were used for first-round RT-PCR of the TCR CDR3. MiXCR, run by TCRdb on the multiplex PCR reads, gives a single entry per CDR3 protein. Here the sample spans 300,000 to 400,000 distinct CDR3 sequences, 18% being singletons. The sequenced sample consisted of blood. Receptor source: a man younger than 30 with Graves' ophthalmopathy.

In this sample, this clonotype turned up many times. J is TRBJ2-1 and V is TRBV6-6; D gene unclear. V lost 0 bases and J lost 0, with 6 bases in between. Germline loops: CDR1 MNHNY, CDR2 SVGAGI (reference sequence). There are 15 residues in the CDR3. The CDR3 loop reads CASSYSSSSYNEQFF. CDR3 sequence (DNA): TGTGCCAGCAGTTACTCCTCAAGCTCCTACAATGAGCAGTTCTTC.

This clonotype was counted at least ten times. This CDR3 reads CASSSPGTGNNEQFF. DNA of the CDR3: TGTGCCAGCAGCTCCCCCGGGACAGGGAACAATGAGCAGTTCTTC. V is TRBV11-1 and J is TRBJ2-1, with 9 positions matching TRBD1. Losses at the gene ends were 4 bases for V and 5 bases for J; bases not matched to a gene: 6. The length of the CDR3 is 15 residues. The germline V gene has CDR1 SGHAT and CDR2 FQDESV (reference sequence).

The V gene is TRBV24-1, the J gene TRBJ1-2; D gene unclear. This CDR3 contains 14 residues. Germline CDR1 and CDR2: KGHDR and SFDVKD. Trimming cost V 5 bases and J 0 bases, with 9 bases left between them. The DNA of the CDR3 is TGTGCCACCAGTGCTAGATTCTCTAACTATGGCTACACCTTC. Protein product: CATSARFSNYGYTF.

This clonotype was recorded at least ten times. The CDR3 spells CASSIGLSGEAFF. The CDR3, as DNA: TGTGCCAGTAGTATAGGACTTTCCGGTGAAGCTTTCTTT. The chain couples TRBV19 to TRBJ1-1; D gene unclear. The CDR3 is 13 amino acids. The germline V gene has CDR1 LNHDA and CDR2 SQIVND (reference sequence). Trimming shortened V by 1 base and J by 7 bases, and 10 bases separated the two germline ends.

This clonotype was seen repeatedly, ten times or more. The V call is TRBV6-1, the J call TRBJ1-2; D remains ambiguous. CDR3 length: 15 residues. Per germline, CDR1 MNHNS and CDR2 SASEGT. V was shortened by 6 bases and J by 2 bases, with 16 bases between the two germline ends. The CDR3 sequence: CASRGIRTINYGYTF. CDR3 bases: TGTGCCAGCAGGGGGATTAGGACGATAAACTATGGCTACACCTTC.

The CDR3 DNA follows: TGTGCCAGCAGTTACTCCTCTTTACAAGGCTCTGGAAACACCATATATTTT. It is translated as CASSYSSLQGSGNTIYF. V is TRBV6-5 and J is TRBJ1-3; D uncertain. V lost 0 bases, J lost 0 bases, and 12 bases lay in between. The CDR3 consists of 17 residues. Germline values: CDR1 MNHEY, CDR2 SVGAGI.

The V call is TRBV6-1, the J call TRBJ2-7; 8 bases map to TRBD2. The V segment lost 6 bases and the J segment 3 bases; nucleotides outside the gene matches: 13. There are 16 residues in the CDR3. From germline, CDR1 is MNHNS and CDR2 SASEGT. In nucleotides, the CDR3 is TGTGCCAGCAGCCTGGGCCCCCGCGGGGGGCACTACGAGCAGTACTTC. Protein sequence: CASSLGPRGGHYEQYF.

The sample holds many counts of this clonotype. The chain combines TRBV7-9 with TRBJ1-1; D is uncertain. The CDR3 runs to 15 residues. Germline V gene lookup returns CDR1 SEHNR and CDR2 FQNEAQ (reference sequence). V gave up 11 bases and J gave up 1 base, with 20 bases separating them. The CDR3 spells CAVQEGSGSNTEAFF. As DNA, the CDR3 is TGTGCCGTACAAGAGGGTTCGGGTTCGAACACTGAAGCTTTCTTT.

This clonotype showed up just a few times. V usage is TRBV6-6 and J usage is TRBJ2-7, with 12 bases fitting TRBD2. The CDR3 totals 15 residues. V lost 2 bases, J lost 3 bases, and 2 bases stayed unmatched. Germline V lookup: CDR1 MNHNY, CDR2 SVGAGI (reference sequence). CDR3 amino acids: CASSYEGLAGYEQYF. The DNA of the CDR3 is TGTGCCAGCAGTTACGAGGGACTAGCGGGCTACGAGCAGTACTTC.

The table lists this clonotype with a few counts. J is TRBJ2-1 and V is TRBV7-9; 11 bases map to TRBD1. Germline V lookup: CDR1 SEHNR, CDR2 FQNEAQ (reference sequence). The CDR3 contains 15 residues. J lost 6 bases, V lost 9 bases, and 10 bases had no gene match. The CDR3, as DNA: TGTGCCAGTAGTATTGGACAGGGGGCGCGCAATGAGCAGTTCTTC. Translation gives CASSIGQGARNEQFF.

This clonotype was seen at least ten times. The chain carries TRBV6-1 and TRBJ1-1; D remains unclear. V lost 5 bases, J lost 5 bases, and 12 bases lay in between. CDR3 length: 13 residues. CDR1 MNHNS and CDR2 SASEGT come from the germline V gene. CDR3 protein: CASSLPPGTEAFF. In DNA form, the CDR3 reads TGTGCCAGCAGTCTCCCACCGGGGACTGAAGCTTTCTTT.

This clonotype has a single count. This may be a read error: a much more frequent sequence differs by one nucleotide. The rearrangement joins TRBV27 to TRBJ1-2; 7 positions match TRBD1. The CDR3 is 14 amino acids. Germline V lookup: CDR1 MNHEY, CDR2 SMNVEV (reference sequence). CDR3 sequence: CASSLSNRGNGHTF. In nucleotides, the CDR3 is TGTGCCAGCAGTTTATCGAACAGGGGAAATGGCCACACCTTC.

This clonotype was found many times. This rearrangement joins TRBV6-1 to TRBJ1-2; D may be TRBD1 (5 bases). The germline V gene encodes CDR1 MNHNS and CDR2 SASEGT. Trimming pared 5 bases from V and 2 bases from J, leaving 9 bases between. There are 13 residues in the CDR3. The CDR3 DNA sequence: TGTGCCAGCAGTATCGACAGAAACTATGGCTACACCTTC. This gives the protein CASSIDRNYGYTF.

This clonotype was seen many times. At one boundary the junction diverges from the germline segment, which might be a read error. The rearrangement joins TRBV7-9 to TRBJ2-1, with D possibly called TRBD1 or TRBD2 (7 bases each). The CDR3 is 12 residues long. The germline CDR1 and CDR2 sequences are SEHNR and FQNEAQ (reference sequence). The CDR3 sequence: CAGRGGNNEQFF. CDR3 bases: TGTGCCGGCAGGGGGGGAAACAATGAGCAGTTCTTC. Based on the CDR3 plus reference TRBV7-9 and TRBJ2-1, the full variable domain is DTGVSQNPRHKITKRGQNVTFRCDPISEHNRLYWYRQTLGQGPEFLTYFQNEAQLEKSRLLSDRFSAERPKGSFSTLEIQRTEQGDSAMYLCAGRGGNNEQFFGPGTRLTVL.

This clonotype was observed at least ten times. This chain joins TRBV6-1 and TRBJ2-5, with a possible D match to TRBD2 (6 bases). Germline CDR1 and CDR2: MNHNS and SASEGT. This CDR3 has 14 amino acids. V was pared by 5 bases and J by 7 bases, with 17 bases between. The CDR3: CASSSLGAEGTQYF. CDR3 coding DNA: TGTGCCAGCAGTTCGTTAGGGGCGGAGGGGACCCAGTACTTC.

This clonotype was detected ten times or more. The chain combines TRBV7-8 with TRBJ2-1, with 9 bases aligning to TRBD1. The CDR3 has 16 amino acids. CDR1 and CDR2 (germline): SGHVS, FQNEAQ. The V segment lost 3 bases and the J segment 9 bases; nucleotides outside the gene matches: 12. The CDR3 reads CASSFSQGAFYREQFF. The CDR3 nucleotides read TGTGCCAGCAGCTTCTCACAGGGGGCGTTTTATCGTGAGCAGTTCTTC.

This clonotype has only a few counts. The V and J genes are TRBV19 and TRBJ2-5; D is unresolved. The CDR3 extends over 13 amino acids. Germline V lookup: CDR1 LNHDA, CDR2 SQIVND (reference sequence). The V end was cut by 3 bases, the J end by 4 bases, with 9 bases between. The chain's CDR3 is CASSIGARETQYF. DNA for the CDR3: TGTGCCAGTAGTATTGGCGCTCGAGAGACCCAGTACTTC.

The table lists this clonotype with many counts. This chain links TRBV7-9 with TRBJ1-1, with D unresolved. With 4 bases removed from V and 6 bases from J, the gap between germline ends came to 6 bases. The length of the CDR3 is 11 residues. Germline CDR1 reads SEHNR; CDR2 reads FQNEAQ (reference sequence). This CDR3 is CASSSTAEAFF. The CDR3 region has the DNA TGTGCCAGCAGCTCGACCGCTGAAGCTTTCTTT. Supplemented by reference TRBV7-9 and TRBJ1-1, the full variable domain reads DTGVSQNPRHKITKRGQNVTFRCDPISEHNRLYWYRQTLGQGPEFLTYFQNEAQLEKSRLLSDRFSAERPKGSFSTLEIQRTEQGDSAMYLCASSSTAEAFFGQGTRLTVV.